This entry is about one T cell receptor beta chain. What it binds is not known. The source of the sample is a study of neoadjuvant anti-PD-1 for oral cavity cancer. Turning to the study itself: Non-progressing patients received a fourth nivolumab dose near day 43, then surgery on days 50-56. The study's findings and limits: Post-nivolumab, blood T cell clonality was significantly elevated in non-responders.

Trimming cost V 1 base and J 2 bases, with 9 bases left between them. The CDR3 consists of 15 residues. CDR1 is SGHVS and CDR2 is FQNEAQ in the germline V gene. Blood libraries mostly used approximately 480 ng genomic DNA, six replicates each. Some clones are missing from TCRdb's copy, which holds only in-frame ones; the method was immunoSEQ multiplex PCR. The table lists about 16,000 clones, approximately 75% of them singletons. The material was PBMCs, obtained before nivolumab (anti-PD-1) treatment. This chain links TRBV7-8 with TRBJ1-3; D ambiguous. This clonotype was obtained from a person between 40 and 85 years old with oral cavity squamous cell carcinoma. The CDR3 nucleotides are TGTGCCAGCAGCTTAGTAGCGCGGACTGGAAACACCATATATTTT. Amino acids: CASSLVARTGNTIYF.